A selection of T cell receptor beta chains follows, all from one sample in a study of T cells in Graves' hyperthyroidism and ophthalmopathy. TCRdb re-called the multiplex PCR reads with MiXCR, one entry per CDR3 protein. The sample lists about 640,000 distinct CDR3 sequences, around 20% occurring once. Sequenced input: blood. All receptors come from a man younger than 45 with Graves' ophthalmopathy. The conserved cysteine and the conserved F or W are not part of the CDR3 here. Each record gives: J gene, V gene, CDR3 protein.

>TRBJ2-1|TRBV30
AWSKGSGLAGYNEQF
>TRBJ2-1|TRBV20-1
SAAKRLAGEQF
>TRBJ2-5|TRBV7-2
ASSLEGQGETQY
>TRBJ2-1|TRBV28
ASSFYRANEQF
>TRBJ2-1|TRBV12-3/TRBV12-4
ASSLWGAGDNEQF
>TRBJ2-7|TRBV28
ASSSGTRTYEQY
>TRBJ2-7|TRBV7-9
ASSPPLAGGLSTYEQY
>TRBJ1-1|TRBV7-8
ASSLVVPRERRVQAF
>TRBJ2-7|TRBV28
ASSPLLVGSRKDEQY
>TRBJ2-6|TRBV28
ASSEGRRSPANVLT
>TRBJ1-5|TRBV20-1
SARDSGQGQYSNQPQH
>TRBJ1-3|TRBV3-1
ASSPSGRSGNTIY
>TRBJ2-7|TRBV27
ASSLRGLLRSGRAEEQY
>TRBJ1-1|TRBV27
ASSWGQENTEAF
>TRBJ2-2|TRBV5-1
ASGLPGHNTGELF
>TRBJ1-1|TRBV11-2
ASSLPDANTEAF
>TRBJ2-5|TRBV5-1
ASSTGTEETQY
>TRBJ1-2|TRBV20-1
SARVRKGYGYT
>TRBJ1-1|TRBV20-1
SARDRAGVLNTEAF
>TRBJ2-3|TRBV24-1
ATSFPGLAGVVYTQY
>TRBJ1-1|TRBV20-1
SARDGGRNTEAF
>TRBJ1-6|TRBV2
ASRVLGQGANSPLH
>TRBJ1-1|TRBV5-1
ASSLDRVSF
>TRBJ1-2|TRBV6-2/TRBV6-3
ASSRTRDGGGYGYT
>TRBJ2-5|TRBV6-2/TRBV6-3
ASSSIAGVEETQY
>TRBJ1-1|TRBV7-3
ASSSGQTSTEAF
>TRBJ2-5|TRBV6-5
ASSYSLAGVSETQY
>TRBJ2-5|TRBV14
ASSLTQGAIWETQY
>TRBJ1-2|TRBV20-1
SAGKNGYT
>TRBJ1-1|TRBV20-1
SARGTSLDTEAF
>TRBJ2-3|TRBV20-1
SRRKTTDTQY
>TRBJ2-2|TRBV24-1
ATMETVDTGELF
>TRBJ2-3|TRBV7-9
ASSFSQSGTTDTQY
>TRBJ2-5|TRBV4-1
ASSQGTGTETQY
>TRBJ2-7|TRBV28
ASTQGLGSGTSHEQY
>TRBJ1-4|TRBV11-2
ASSFHRVTTNEKLF
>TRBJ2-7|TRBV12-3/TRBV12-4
ASSEQGSYEQY
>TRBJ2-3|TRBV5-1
ASSESGRRDTQY
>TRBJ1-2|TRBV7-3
ASSLNAGYGYT
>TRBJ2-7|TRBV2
ASSGAGTSGYEQY